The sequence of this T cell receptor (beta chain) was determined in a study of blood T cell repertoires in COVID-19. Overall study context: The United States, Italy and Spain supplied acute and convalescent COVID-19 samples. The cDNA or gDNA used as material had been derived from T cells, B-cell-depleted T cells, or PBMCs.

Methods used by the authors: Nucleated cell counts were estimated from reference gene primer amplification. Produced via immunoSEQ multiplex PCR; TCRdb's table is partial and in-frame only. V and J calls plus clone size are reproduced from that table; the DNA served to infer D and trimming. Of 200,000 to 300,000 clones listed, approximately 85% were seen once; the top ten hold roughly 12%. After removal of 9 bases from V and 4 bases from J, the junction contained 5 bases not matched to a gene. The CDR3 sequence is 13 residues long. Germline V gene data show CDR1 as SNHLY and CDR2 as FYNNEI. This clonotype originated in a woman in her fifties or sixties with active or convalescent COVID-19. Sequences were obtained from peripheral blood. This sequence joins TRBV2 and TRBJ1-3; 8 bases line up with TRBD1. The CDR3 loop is CASAGGYGNTIYF. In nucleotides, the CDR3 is TGTGCCAGTGCAGGGGGCTACGGAAACACCATATATTTT.